These 15 T cell receptor beta chains came from one sample sequenced in a study of blood T cell dynamics during melanoma immunotherapy. Time point described: pre-treatment baseline. Measured with immunoSEQ multiplex PCR; TCRdb has only the in-frame clones, and not every one. The data show fewer than 20,000 clones, 90% to 95% seen once. Here the sequenced sample was blood, taken from a patient treated with checkpoint blockade. The receptors were gathered from a human donor with melanoma.

The rearrangement uses TRBV19 and TRBJ2-1; 10 bases align to TRBD1. Germline V CDR1 and CDR2: LNHDA, SQIVND (reference sequence). V lost 5 bases and J lost 6; bases outside the gene matches: 10. This CDR3 comprises 16 residues. The CDR3 coding sequence is TGTGCCAGTAGTCTTGACCTCGGGACAGGGGCCAATGAGCAGTTCTTC. Its translation is CASSLDLGTGANEQFF.

V usage is TRBV6-5 and J usage is TRBJ2-5; D assignment may be TRBD1 or TRBD2 (6 bases each). V was cut by 5 bases and J by 7 bases, with 14 bases left in between. Germline loops: CDR1 MNHEY, CDR2 SVGAGI. CDR3 size: 13 residues. CDR3 nucleotides: TGTGCCAGCAGTCCGGGACCGGGGGCGACCCAGTACTTC. Its translation is CASSPGPGATQYF.

With regard to this clone: A read error may produce the germline difference seen at one junction end. The chain has TRBV4-2 and TRBJ2-2, with D unclear. CDR3 length: 14 residues. Germline V gene sequence: CDR1 LGHNA, CDR2 YNFKEQ. This CDR3 is CASSQGPNTGELFF. CDR3 bases: TGTGCCAGCAGTCAAGGGCCTAACACCGGGGAGCTGTTTTTT.

This clone was observed once. In nucleotides, the CDR3 is TGCAGCGTTGCAGGGGGCGTATTAGGACCCCGGGGGGATACGCAGTATTTT. Its protein product is CSVAGGVLGPRGDTQYF. The chain has TRBV29-1 and TRBJ2-3; 8 bases line up with TRBD1. From germline, CDR1 is SQVTM and CDR2 ANQGSEA. This CDR3 spans 17 amino acids. The J segment lost 6 bases and the V segment lost 4 bases, leaving 18 bases of the junction unmatched.

The V and J genes are TRBV2 and TRBJ1-2, with 7 bases matching TRBD1. This CDR3 has 16 residues. V gave up 5 bases and J gave up 0 bases; unmatched junction bases: 9. Germline V gives CDR1 SNHLY, CDR2 FYNNEI. The CDR3 here is CASSWTGKESNYGYTF. In DNA, the CDR3 is TGTGCCAGCAGTTGGACAGGAAAAGAATCTAACTATGGCTACACCTTC.

Here the CDR3 reads CASSGTSGANVLTF. CDR3 coding DNA: TGCGCCAGCAGCGGCACCTCTGGGGCCAACGTCCTGACTTTC. The chain combines TRBV5-1 with TRBJ2-6; D is ambiguous. The CDR3 length is 14 residues. V lost 4 bases to trimming and J lost 0 bases, with 5 bases between them. Germline loops: CDR1 SGHRS, CDR2 YFSETQ.

The chain has TRBV7-7 and TRBJ2-3, with D perhaps assigned TRBD1 or TRBD2 (5 bases each). The ends were cut back, 5 bases at V and 8 bases at J, with 14 bases in the middle. This CDR3 is 13 amino acids long. CDR1 and CDR2 from the germline V gene are SSHAT and FNYEAQ (reference sequence). Here the CDR3 reads CASSPGTPGTQYF. The CDR3 nucleotides read TGTGCCAGCAGCCCAGGGACCCCGGGTACGCAGTATTTT.

The chain is built from TRBV7-2 and TRBJ1-2; D is perhaps TRBD1 (6 bases). CDR1 SGHTA and CDR2 FQGNSA come from the germline V gene. V was trimmed by 0 bases and J by 4 bases, leaving 12 bases between them. The CDR3 spans 15 residues. The DNA of the CDR3 is TGTGCCAGCAGCTTAGCCCCAGGGGCAAGCTATGGCTACACCTTC. Translated: CASSLAPGASYGYTF.

CDR3 residues: CASSLGRGTANSYEQYF. The CDR3, as DNA: TGTGCCAGCAGTTTGGGTAGAGGGACAGCGAACTCCTACGAGCAGTACTTC. This chain uses TRBV27 with TRBJ2-7; TRBD1 aligns across 7 bases. V was pared by 3 bases and J by 0 bases, with 11 bases of the junction left unmatched. From germline, CDR1 is MNHEY and CDR2 SMNVEV (reference sequence). The CDR3 is 17 amino acids.

This chain connects TRBV10-3 to TRBJ2-1; D is undetermined. Trimming removed 4 bases at V and 11 bases at J, with 15 bases between. The CDR3 runs 13 residues. Germline values: CDR1 ENHRY, CDR2 SYGVKD. CDR3 nucleotide sequence: TGTGCCATCAGTGGAGAGTCGACCGTGAAGCAGTTCTTC. This sequence encodes CAISGESTVKQFF.

V usage is TRBV5-1 and J usage is TRBJ1-5, with D possibly TRBD1 on 6 matching bases. Germline values: CDR1 SGHRS, CDR2 YFSETQ. Trimming left V 2 bases short and J 1 base short, with 10 bases between. The CDR3 extends over 15 amino acids. CDR3 nucleotide sequence: TGCGCCAGCAGCTTTGGACAGAGAAGCAATCAGCCCCAGCATTTT. It specifies CASSFGQRSNQPQHF.

This sequence joins TRBV5-4 and TRBJ2-2; TRBD2 agrees at 14 bases. Per germline, CDR1 SGHNT and CDR2 YYREEE (reference sequence). The CDR3 consists of 18 residues. The ends lost 1 base at V and 6 bases at J; junction bases unmatched: 8. The CDR3 DNA sequence: TGTGCCAGCAGCTTGCCGGGACTAGCGGGAGCGGGGGCCGGGGAGCTGTTTTTT. As protein: CASSLPGLAGAGAGELFF.

The rearrangement joins TRBV19 to TRBJ2-1; 8 nucleotides agree with TRBD2. Germline assignment: CDR1 LNHDA and CDR2 SQIVND (reference sequence). The CDR3 covers 15 residues. The junction had 9 bases not matched to a gene; V was cut back by 1 base and J by 10 bases. DNA for the CDR3: TGTGCCAGTAGTATAGGATCCGCGGGAGGAGGGGAGCAGTTCTTC. Translated, it gives CASSIGSAGGGEQFF.

This chain links TRBV7-2 with TRBJ1-6; TRBD1 aligns across 7 bases. Germline V gene sequence: CDR1 SGHTA, CDR2 FQGNSA. J was trimmed by 6 bases and V by 3 bases; bases with no gene match: 2. The CDR3 covers 14 residues. The CDR3 DNA is TGTGCCAGCAGCTTGGGACAGACTAATTCACCCCTCCACTTT. It yields the protein CASSLGQTNSPLHF.

The rearrangement links TRBV11-2 to TRBJ1-1; 7 bases map to TRBD1. The ends lost 7 bases at V and 0 bases at J; junction bases unmatched: 8. Germline values: CDR1 SGHAT, CDR2 FQNNGV. The CDR3 spans 15 residues. CDR3 protein: CASTQGGQMNTEAFF. For the CDR3, the DNA is TGTGCCAGCACGCAAGGGGGACAGATGAACACTGAAGCTTTCTTT.